This T cell receptor beta chain comes out of a study of blood T cell repertoires in COVID-19. About the research overall: T cells, B-cell-depleted T cells, or PBMCs provided the cDNA or gDNA that served as material.

Adults between roughly 18 and 90 years of age took part from about two dozen US areas. Participant reports of clinical history set cohort assignment. How the authors handled the data: Counts of nucleated cells, estimated from reference gene primer amplification, were obtained. TCRdb's table, derived via immunoSEQ multiplex PCR, lists solely in-frame clones and lacks some. The DNA gave D and trimming, while V, J and clone size come from that table. Of over 150,000 clones listed, roughly 80% are singletons. Trimming pared 4 bases from V and 4 bases from J, leaving 14 bases between. Germline V gene lookup returns CDR1 SGHDN and CDR2 FVKESK. The CDR3 is 14 amino acids.

The gene calls are TRBV14 and TRBJ2-7; no reliable D call. The origin of this receptor is a woman aged 50 to 60 who had recovered from COVID-19. The specimen was PBMCs or T cells enriched from blood (not recorded which). The CDR3 here is CASSRNAPIYEQYF. The CDR3 DNA follows: TGTGCCAGCAGCCGAAACGCCCCTATTTACGAGCAGTACTTC.